The 9 T cell receptor beta chains presented below share a single source sample, sequenced in a study of T-cell reconstitution after alpha-beta-depleted transplantation in children. Construction of the TCRbeta library involved unique molecular identifiers. From the PCR reads, TCRdb called clonotypes with MiXCR, one entry per CDR3 protein. The sample carries about 440,000 distinct CDR3 sequences, about 40% recorded once. The specimen was PBMCs, collected before TCRalphabeta/CD19-depleted stem cell transplant. The receptors originated from a girl aged 2-15 years with aplastic anemia, due to receive a stem cell transplant.

This clonotype has ten or more counts. This chain connects TRBV7-2 to TRBJ2-3, with 7 bases lining up with TRBD2. Germline assignment: CDR1 SGHTA and CDR2 FQGNSA. The CDR3 extends over 16 amino acids. Losses at the gene ends were 1 base for V and 5 bases for J; bases not matched to a gene: 9. The CDR3 DNA reads TGTGCCAGCAGCTTAGTCCACGGGAGGTCTCGAGATACGCAGTATTTT. This gives the protein CASSLVHGRSRDTQYF.

This clonotype was seen repeatedly, ten times or more. This chain uses TRBV18 with TRBJ1-5, with D unclear. Germline V gene data show CDR1 as KGHSH and CDR2 as LQKENI. Trimming stripped 6 bases from V and 4 bases from J, with 13 bases between. The CDR3 is 14 amino acids. The CDR3 DNA sequence: TGTGCCAGCTCCCCAAGTTCCGCGAATCAGCCCCAGCATTTT. As protein: CASSPSSANQPQHF.

The chain joins TRBV7-9 to TRBJ2-7; the match to TRBD2 covers 9 bases. The V gene's germline CDR1 is SEHNR and CDR2 FQNEAQ (reference sequence). With V trimmed by 4 bases and J by 4 bases, 5 bases remained unmatched. CDR3 length equals 14 residues. For the CDR3, the DNA is TGTGCCAGCAGCTCCCTAGCGGGGAATTACGAGCAGTACTTC. Translated, it gives CASSSLAGNYEQYF. The full variable domain, completed using reference TRBV7-9 and TRBJ2-7, is DTGVSQNPRHKITKRGQNVTFRCDPISEHNRLYWYRQTLGQGPEFLTYFQNEAQLEKSRLLSDRFSAERPKGSFSTLEIQRTEQGDSAMYLCASSSLAGNYEQYFGPGTRLTVT.

The rearrangement uses TRBV12-3 or TRBV12-4 and TRBJ2-1; 8 nucleotides line up with TRBD2. This CDR3 region has 15 residues. The junction had 7 bases not matched to a gene; V was cut back by 4 bases and J by 5 bases. In nucleotides, the CDR3 is TGTGCCAGCAGTTGGGGACTAGAGGCCCACAATGAGCAGTTCTTC. Translation: CASSWGLEAHNEQFF.

This clonotype was observed a handful of times. V gene TRBV15 combines with J gene TRBJ2-1, with TRBD2 as a possible D gene (6 bases). Between the trimmed V and J ends, which lost 2 bases and 6 bases, there was a span of 8 bases. The CDR3 is made up of 13 amino acids. Germline V gene data show CDR1 as LNHNV and CDR2 as YYDKDF (reference sequence). The CDR3 loop reads CATSRRRGNEQFF. The CDR3 DNA is TGTGCCACCAGCAGACGGAGGGGCAATGAGCAGTTCTTC.

The chain joins TRBV6-5 to TRBJ2-3, with D tentatively TRBD2 (6 bases). Germline CDR1 and CDR2: MNHEY and SVGAGI. This CDR3 is 16 amino acids long. The V end lost 0 bases, the J end lost 0 bases, and 10 bases lay between the germline ends. CDR3: CASSYSGGISTDTQYF. The DNA of the CDR3 is TGTGCCAGCAGTTACTCCGGCGGGATTAGCACAGATACGCAGTATTTT.

The table lists this clonotype with a few counts. J is TRBJ2-7 and V is TRBV6-2 or TRBV6-3; D unclear. The length of the CDR3 is 15 residues. Germline V gene lookup returns CDR1 MNHEY and CDR2 SVGEGT. V was cut by 2 bases and J by 2 bases, with 13 bases left in between. The CDR3 nucleotides read TGTGCCAGCAGTTACGAGGATCCAGAAACCTACGAGCAGTACTTC. Protein sequence: CASSYEDPETYEQYF.

This clonotype was detected many times. This rearrangement joins TRBV20-1 to TRBJ2-1; no definite D call. Trimming removed 6 bases from V and 2 bases from J, with 17 bases in between. This CDR3 comprises 15 residues. Germline CDR1 DFQATT, CDR2 SNEGSKA (reference sequence). This CDR3 is CSAYQDPTAYNEQFF. The CDR3 bases are TGCAGTGCCTACCAGGACCCAACCGCCTACAATGAGCAGTTCTTC.

For the CDR3, the DNA is TGTGCCAGCAGTTCAGGCGGGGAGGAGACCCAGTACTTC. Translated, it gives CASSSGGEETQYF. J is TRBJ2-5 and V is TRBV12-3 or TRBV12-4; tentatively, D is TRBD2 (6 bases). V gave up 4 bases and J gave up 5 bases, with 11 bases separating them. This CDR3 contains 13 residues.